A selection of T cell receptor beta chains follows, all from one sample in a study of cytomegalovirus exposure and HLA in healthy donors. The protocol was immunoSEQ multiplex PCR, while the TCRdb copy is restricted to in-frame clones and leaves out a portion. Of around 180,000 clones in the sample, around four fifths were seen once. Sequencing used PBMCs. These receptors all come from a woman aged 25 to 45 in good health and CMV-seropositive. Each CDR3 is given with its conserved first and last residue. D genes are given only for firm matches. Clone size is given for some rows only: seen once, a few or many times, or a class if the clone is expanded.

d_call | j_call | v_call | clone_size | cdr3_nt | cdr3_aa
TRBD2 | TRBJ2-5 | TRBV7-7 | . | TGTGCCAGCAGCCCTGGGCTAGCGGGAGTCCGGGAGACCCAGTACTTC | CASSPGLAGVRETQYF
TRBD2 | TRBJ2-7 | TRBV4-2 | . | TGTGCCAGCAGCCAAGATCTTGGAGCGGGAGCTTACGAGCAGTACTTC | CASSQDLGAGAYEQYF
. | TRBJ2-1 | TRBV19 | . | TGTGCCAGTAGTATTCCGCCAAAGGGAGGATTGAATGAGCAGTTCTTC | CASSIPPKGGLNEQFF
TRBD1 | TRBJ2-3 | TRBV10-3 | . | TGTGCCATCAGTGAGCAACAGGGGAGCACAGATACGCAGTATTTT | CAISEQQGSTDTQYF
TRBD1 | TRBJ1-1 | TRBV11-2 | once | TGTGCCAGCAGCCCCGGGACAGCGAAAGCTTTCTTT | CASSPGTAKAFF
TRBD1 | TRBJ1-1 | TRBV5-1 | . | TGCGCCAGCAGCCCCCGACAGGGGAACACTGAAGCTTTCTTT | CASSPRQGNTEAFF
. | TRBJ1-1 | TRBV7-7 | once | TGTGCCAGCAGTCCCGGAGGGCTGAACACTGAAGCTTTCTTT | CASSPGGLNTEAFF
. | TRBJ2-2 | TRBV9 | . | TGTGCCAGCAGCGCCACGGGCGGGGAGCTGTTTTTT | CASSATGGELFF
TRBD1 | TRBJ1-5 | TRBV6-1 | once | TGTGCCAGCAGTGAAGCGCCGGGACAGGTGAGCAATCAGCCCCAGCATTTT | CASSEAPGQVSNQPQHF
. | TRBJ1-1 | TRBV2 | . | TGTGCCAGCAGGGCCGACAACCAGATGAACACTGAAGCTTTCTTT | CASRADNQMNTEAFF
. | TRBJ2-3 | TRBV18 | . | TGTGCCAGCTCACCACGTGTAACAGGGAGCACAGATACGCAGTATTTT | CASSPRVTGSTDTQYF
. | TRBJ1-2 | TRBV5-6 | . | TGTGCCAGCAGCTTGGTCAGGGCGGAGGGCTACACCTTC | CASSLVRAEGYTF
. | TRBJ2-7 | TRBV11-2 | . | TGTGCCAGCAGCCGCTCTAGCAATTCAGCCGAGCAGTACTTC | CASSRSSNSAEQYF
TRBD1 | TRBJ1-2 | TRBV28 | few | TGTGCCAGCAGAGAAAGACAGGGGGCGCCTAACTATGGCTACACCTTC | CASRERQGAPNYGYTF
TRBD1 | TRBJ2-7 | TRBV12-5 | once | TGTGCTAGTGGTTTGAATGACAGGGTATCGTACGAGCAGTACTTC | CASGLNDRVSYEQYF
TRBD2 | TRBJ2-7 | TRBV7-2 | . | TGTGCCAGCCAAACCGAACCCCTAGCGGGGCCATACGAGCAGTACTTC | CASQTEPLAGPYEQYF
TRBD2 | TRBJ2-1 | TRBV6-5 | . | TGTGCCAGCAGTTATGGCGGGAGCCCGAACGAGCAGTTCTTC | CASSYGGSPNEQFF
. | TRBJ1-1 | TRBV4-1 | few | TGCGCCAGCAGCCAAAACGGTGGCTTGAGGGTGGGCAACACTGAAGCTTTCTTT | CASSQNGGLRVGNTEAFF
TRBD1 | TRBJ2-7 | TRBV7-8 | few | TGTGCCAGCAGCTTAGCTGTAACGACAGGGCGATCCTACGAGCAGTACTTC | CASSLAVTTGRSYEQYF
TRBD1 | TRBJ2-2 | TRBV4-1 | . | TGCGCCAGCAGTCCGGGACAGTCGAACACCGGGGAGCTGTTTTTT | CASSPGQSNTGELFF
TRBD2 | TRBJ2-5 | TRBV25-1 | . | TGTGCCAGCAGTGGTAGGCGCGGGGAGGGCCCCCGGGAGACCCAGTACTTC | CASSGRRGEGPRETQYF
. | TRBJ2-3 | TRBV30 | . | TGTGCCTGGGGTTTAGTCGTAAGTGGTACGCAGTATTTT | CAWGLVVSGTQYF
TRBD2 | TRBJ2-1 | TRBV19 | . | TGTGCCAGTAGTTTGGGACTAGCGGGAGGGCCCAGGCAGTTCTTC | CASSLGLAGGPRQFF
TRBD2 | TRBJ2-7 | TRBV4-1 | once | TGCGCTTTGCGGGAACTAGCGGGTTCCCTGGAGCAGTACTTC | CALRELAGSLEQYF
. | TRBJ1-1 | TRBV28 | . | TGTGCCAGCAGTTTGGGTGGGGGGTTCGGAGCTTTCTTT | CASSLGGGFGAFF
. | TRBJ2-3 | TRBV5-6 | . | TGTGCCAGCAGCTTGGGAGGGTCTTGGGCTTTTGCCACAGATACGCAGTATTTT | CASSLGGSWAFATDTQYF